These T cell receptor beta chains were read from a single sample in a study of blood T cell repertoires in COVID-19. TCRdb keeps only in-frame clones here, not all; method: immunoSEQ multiplex PCR. The sample lists approximately 280,000 clones; about 89% were seen once. Sequenced input: PBMCs or T cells enriched from blood (not recorded which). The receptors originated from a woman younger than 30 who had recovered from COVID-19. The conserved cysteine and the conserved F or W are not part of the CDR3 here. The order of the fields is V gene, CDR3 protein.

TRBV6-5	ASKDRGEAF
TRBV27	ASRSFGSAYNEQF
TRBV5-1	ASSSATGTTEAF
TRBV9	ASSVGDSGRRAF
TRBV28	AIRQGSISDTQY
TRBV28	ASTDRDRNNSPLH
TRBV4-1	ASSPETGGNTEAF
TRBV28	ASSFFGASYNSPLH
TRBV6-5	ASRLTQGASYEQY
TRBV11-2	ASSRPREVDTEAF
TRBV18	ASSWNSLGQNAGNTIY
TRBV12-5	ASGLGTRGNQPQH
TRBV7-9	ASSEQGKNTEAF
TRBV19	ASRRERRMNTEAF
TRBV21-1	ASSAMETQY
TRBV12-3/TRBV12-4	ASTIGQREAF
TRBV11-2	ASSRGLTRVFYNEQF
TRBV6-5	ASRWDRKNTEAF
TRBV5-8	ASSLWAANSNQPQH
TRBV21-1	ASRPTPGTSGINEQF
TRBV27	ASSLTEQQETQY
TRBV7-8	ASSLTGPDPTDTQY
TRBV24-1	ATSDTTSGNGGNIQY
TRBV19	ASSIGGGFLPLEQTEAF
TRBV30	AWSVGLAESYEQY
TRBV4-1	ASSQVRQGPTEAF
TRBV11-2	ASSSAGTSLDPEQF
TRBV6-1	ASSEGTGENNQPQH
TRBV7-8	ASSAMPGQGVHGYT
TRBV3-1/TRBV3-2	ASRPDGDNSPLH
TRBV7-6	ASSLPLRGAQVTGELF
TRBV10-3	AISSADAPRGELF
TRBV7-9	ASSFVQDRGYEQY
TRBV3-1/TRBV3-2	ASSQGFDSYEQY
TRBV27	ASRPDSYSNQPQH
TRBV5-1	ASSLKGRRVEGRNSPLH
TRBV7-2	ASSLVLQGLGGYT